These 30 T cell receptor beta chains were all obtained from the same sample, sequenced in a study of blood T cell repertoires in COVID-19. This table comes from immunoSEQ multiplex PCR, and its TCRdb copy is limited to in-frame clones, with some not included. The table includes roughly 220,000 clones, 88% detected once. Sequenced sample: PBMCs or T cells enriched from blood (not recorded which). These receptors originate from a woman younger than 45 who had recovered from COVID-19.

This clone came up once. This chain links TRBV3-1 (or the pseudogene TRBV3-2) with TRBJ1-1, with 9 bases identical to TRBD1. Germline V gene sequence: CDR1 LGHDT, CDR2 YNNKEL (reference sequence). The CDR3 covers 16 residues. After removal of 4 bases from V and 3 bases from J, the junction contained 9 bases not matched to a gene. The DNA for the CDR3 is TGTGCCAGCAGCCGACCGGGACAGGGCGGGTACACTGAAGCTTTCTTT. Protein: CASSRPGQGGYTEAFF.

This clone was detected once. J is TRBJ2-1 and V is TRBV7-2, with 9 bases matching TRBD1. Germline V gene lookup returns CDR1 SGHTA and CDR2 FQGNSA. After removal of 5 bases from V and 9 bases from J, the junction contained 11 bases not matched to a gene. This CDR3 region has 15 residues. This chain's CDR3 is CASSPQTGGEGEQFF. CDR3 in DNA: TGTGCCAGCAGCCCCCAGACAGGGGGGGAGGGTGAGCAGTTCTTC. The complete variable domain, with remaining parts taken from reference TRBV7-2 and TRBJ2-1, reads GAGVSQSPSNKVTEKGKDVELRCDPISGHTALYWYRQSLGQGLEFLIYFQGNSAPDKSGLPSDRFSAERTGGSVSTLTIQRTQQEDSAVYLCASSPQTGGEGEQFFGPGTRLTVL.

The chain joins TRBV24-1 to TRBJ2-2; a weak D match, TRBD1 (6 bases). The CDR3 has 13 amino acids. CDR1 and CDR2 from the germline V gene are KGHDR and SFDVKD. V was cut by 3 bases and J by 7 bases, with 8 bases left in between. Written as DNA, the CDR3 is TGTGCCACCAGTGATACAGGGAACGGGGAGCTGTTTTTT. Translation gives CATSDTGNGELFF.

This rearrangement joins TRBV5-6 to TRBJ2-1; 13 positions agree with TRBD2. The CDR3 sequence is 15 residues long. J lost 6 bases, V lost 4 bases, and 4 bases had no gene match. From germline, CDR1 is SGHDT and CDR2 YYEEEE. The CDR3 DNA reads TGTGCCAGCAGCCAACTAGCGGGGGGGCCCAATGAGCAGTTCTTC. It yields the protein CASSQLAGGPNEQFF.

The V gene is TRBV3-1 (or the pseudogene TRBV3-2), the J gene TRBJ2-5; 12 positions match TRBD2. CDR3 length: 18 residues. After removal of 2 bases from V and 4 bases from J, the junction contained 11 bases not matched to a gene. Germline V CDR1 and CDR2: LGHDT, YNNKEL (reference sequence). CDR3 nucleotide sequence: TGTGCCAGCAGCCAAAGCTCTAGCGGGGGGGCCCTCGGAGAGACCCAGTACTTC. It specifies CASSQSSSGGALGETQYF.

V gene TRBV5-1 combines with J gene TRBJ2-2, with 8 bases that match TRBD1. The CDR3 runs to 14 residues. The J segment lost 5 bases and the V segment lost 3 bases, leaving 3 bases of the junction unmatched. The germline CDR1 and CDR2 sequences are SGHRS and YFSETQ. CDR3: CASSWTGMTGELFF. In DNA form, the CDR3 reads TGCGCCAGCAGCTGGACAGGGATGACCGGGGAGCTGTTTTTT. The full variable domain, with the rest looked up from reference TRBV5-1 and TRBJ2-2, is KAGVTQTPRYLIKTRGQQVTLSCSPISGHRSVSWYQQTPGQGLQFLFEYFSETQRNKGNFPGRFSGRQFSNSRSEMNVSTLELGDSALYLCASSWTGMTGELFFGEGSRLTVL.

The chain recombines TRBV19 with TRBJ2-7, with 8 bases lining up with TRBD2. This CDR3 has 13 amino acids. Trimming removed 6 bases from V and 5 bases from J; junction bases left unmatched: 6. Germline V gene sequence: CDR1 LNHDA, CDR2 SQIVND (reference sequence). The DNA for the CDR3 is TGTGCCAGTAGAAGGCGGGGGGAAAACGAGCAGTACTTC. This gives the protein CASRRRGENEQYF.

The chain has TRBV2 and TRBJ1-2; maybe TRBD1 (5 bases). This CDR3 contains 15 residues. Germline CDR1 is SNHLY and CDR2 is FYNNEI. The germline V and J ends were trimmed by 0 bases and 3 bases, with 11 bases remaining between them. The CDR3 is CASSEAGREDYGYTF. The CDR3 DNA is TGTGCCAGCAGTGAAGCCGGCAGGGAAGACTATGGCTACACCTTC.

The chain is built from TRBV12-3 or TRBV12-4 and TRBJ1-6; a possible D gene is TRBD1 (6 bases). This CDR3 is 13 amino acids long. V was clipped by 5 bases and J by 9 bases, with 11 bases between them. CDR3 loop: CASSKTRGSPLHF. CDR3 sequence (DNA): TGTGCCAGCAGTAAAACCAGGGGTTCACCCCTCCACTTT.

The CDR3 reads CASSVNRGSNQPQHF. The CDR3 DNA follows: TGTGCCAGCAGTGTTAACAGGGGGAGCAATCAGCCCCAGCATTTT. The chain carries TRBV2 and TRBJ1-5; 8 nucleotides match TRBD1. Trimming at V came to 4 bases and at J to 1 base, leaving 3 bases not matched to a gene. Looked up from germline, CDR1 is SNHLY and CDR2 is FYNNEI. The CDR3 is 15 amino acids.

V usage is TRBV3-1 (or the pseudogene TRBV3-2) and J usage is TRBJ1-3, with unresolved D. CDR1 is LGHDT, CDR2 YNNKEL, per germline (reference sequence). The V gene lost 0 bases and the J gene lost 0 bases, with 9 bases spanning the gap. The CDR3 is 16 residues long. In DNA, the CDR3 is TGTGCCAGCAGCCAAGATCTGAGATCCTCTGGAAACACCATATATTTT. Its translation is CASSQDLRSSGNTIYF.

The chain couples TRBV11-3 to TRBJ2-5, with a possible D match to TRBD2 (6 bases). CDR1 and CDR2 from the germline V gene are SGHNT and YENEEA. The CDR3 is 14 residues long. Trimming took 3 bases from V and 2 from J, leaving 10 bases between them. CDR3 bases: TGTGCCAGCAGCTTGGGTAGCGGTCAAGAGACCCAGTACTTC. The encoded protein is CASSLGSGQETQYF.

The chain has TRBV5-4 and TRBJ2-7, with a tentative D call TRBD1 (5 bases). The V gene's germline CDR1 is SGHNT and CDR2 YYREEE (reference sequence). The V end was cut by 0 bases, the J end by 6 bases, with 7 bases between. The CDR3 extends over 12 amino acids. Written as DNA, the CDR3 is TGTGCCAGCAGCTTGGTAGGGGCCGAGCAGTACTTC. Translating it yields CASSLVGAEQYF.

This CDR3 is CASSLDRGDEQYF. The CDR3 coding sequence is TGTGCCAGCAGTCTGGACAGGGGGGACGAGCAGTACTTC. The J gene is TRBJ2-7, the V gene TRBV27; 10 bases line up with TRBD1. Unmatched junction bases numbered 3, after V lost 5 bases and J lost 5 bases. Germline V CDR1 and CDR2: MNHEY, SMNVEV (reference sequence). There are 13 residues in the CDR3.

The gene calls are TRBV6-5 and TRBJ1-2; D uncertain. The CDR3 runs 15 residues. Germline lookup yields CDR1 MNHEY and CDR2 SVGAGI. V was clipped by 6 bases and J by 3 bases, with 17 bases between them. CDR3 residues: CASRPTSDSHYGYTF. In DNA form, the CDR3 reads TGTGCCAGCAGACCGACTTCGGACTCACACTATGGCTACACCTTC.

The rearrangement uses TRBV25-1 and TRBJ1-4, with TRBD1 identical over 9 bases. The CDR3 spans 15 residues. The V segment lost 3 bases and the J segment 8 bases; nucleotides outside the gene matches: 7. The germline CDR1 and CDR2 sequences are MGHDK and SYGVNS. The CDR3 is CASSDRTGDAEKLFF. The CDR3 DNA reads as TGTGCCAGCAGTGACAGGACAGGGGATGCGGAAAAACTGTTTTTT.

The rearrangement joins TRBV4-1 to TRBJ2-7; 10 nucleotides line up with TRBD1. This CDR3 region has 14 residues. J was trimmed by 5 bases and V by 2 bases; bases with no gene match: 3. CDR1 is MGHRA, CDR2 YSYEKL, per germline. The CDR3 DNA follows: TGCGCCAGCAGCCAAAGGACAGGGGGTGACGAGCAGTACTTC. Its translation: CASSQRTGGDEQYF.

This chain links TRBV29-1 with TRBJ2-7, with 10 bases lining up with TRBD1. This CDR3 is 14 amino acids long. Germline CDR1 SQVTM, CDR2 ANQGSEA. The V gene end was trimmed by 4 bases and the J gene end by 1 base; junction bases not matched to a gene: 4. CDR3: CSVVGTGVSYEQYF. The DNA for the CDR3 is TGCAGCGTTGTCGGGACAGGGGTATCCTACGAGCAGTACTTC.

V gene TRBV4-2 combines with J gene TRBJ1-1, with TRBD1 as a possible D gene (5 bases). CDR1 is LGHNA and CDR2 is YNFKEQ in the germline V gene. V was cut by 0 bases and J by 8 bases, with 13 bases left in between. CDR3 length: 14 residues. The chain's CDR3 is CASSQDPWGTEAFF. The CDR3 DNA reads TGTGCCAGCAGCCAAGATCCTTGGGGCACCGAAGCTTTCTTT.

The chain is built from TRBV12-3 or TRBV12-4 and TRBJ2-5; 7 bases line up with TRBD1. The trim removed 4 bases at V and 4 bases at J, leaving 3 bases unmatched. The CDR3 sequence is 13 residues long. CDR3 bases: TGTGCCAGCAGTTCGACAGGGATAGAGACCCAGTACTTC. This codes for CASSSTGIETQYF.

The chain joins TRBV11-2 to TRBJ2-7; D gene unclear. The CDR3 is made up of 14 amino acids. Germline V lookup: CDR1 SGHAT, CDR2 FQNNGV. V was clipped by 0 bases and J by 0 bases, with 6 bases between them. The CDR3 bases are TGTGCCAGCAGCTTAGAATACTTCTCCTACGAGCAGTACTTC. It codes for CASSLEYFSYEQYF.

The V and J genes are TRBV9 and TRBJ2-7; 9 nucleotides align to TRBD2. V was pared by 0 bases and J by 4 bases, with 5 bases of the junction left unmatched. CDR3 length equals 15 residues. The germline V gene has CDR1 SGDLS and CDR2 YYNGEE. The CDR3 DNA sequence: TGTGCCAGCAGCGTAGGGAATAGCGGGGGATACGAGCAGTACTTC. It encodes CASSVGNSGGYEQYF.

The rearrangement joins TRBV7-2 to TRBJ1-5, with 11 bases fitting TRBD1. Germline V CDR1 and CDR2: SGHTA, FQGNSA. The junction had 10 bases not matched to a gene; V was cut back by 5 bases and J by 4 bases. This CDR3 contains 17 residues. Here the CDR3 DNA reads TGTGCCAGCAGCCCCCGGACAGGGGGCGTTTTGAATCAGCCCCAGCATTTT. Protein: CASSPRTGGVLNQPQHF.

This clone is a singleton in its sample. This chain connects TRBV6-6 to TRBJ1-2; maybe TRBD1 (5 bases). The CDR3 sequence is 13 residues long. Germline CDR1 reads MNHNY; CDR2 reads SVGAGI (reference sequence). V shed 6 bases and J shed 3 bases, with 11 bases lying between them. The CDR3 is CASRGGDDYGYTF. DNA of the CDR3: TGTGCCAGCAGGGGCGGGGACGACTATGGCTACACCTTC.

This rearrangement joins TRBV11-3 to TRBJ1-4, with TRBD1 matching over 7 bases. V was clipped by 5 bases and J by 5 bases; unmatched bases: 5. CDR3 length: 14 amino acids. The germline CDR1 and CDR2 sequences are SGHNT and YENEEA. The CDR3: CASSPGGENEKLFF. CDR3 nucleotide sequence: TGTGCCAGCAGCCCAGGGGGAGAAAATGAAAAACTGTTTTTT.

The chain recombines TRBV7-2 with TRBJ2-1, with TRBD2 identical over 13 bases. J was trimmed by 3 bases and V by 5 bases; bases with no gene match: 7. The CDR3 is 17 residues long. CDR1 and CDR2 from the germline V gene are SGHTA and FQGNSA. CDR3 loop: CASSDTSGGAGYNEQFF. The CDR3 bases are TGTGCCAGCAGCGACACTAGCGGGGGGGCCGGCTACAATGAGCAGTTCTTC.

The chain has TRBV18 and TRBJ1-2, with TRBD1 identical over 7 bases. The V gene end was trimmed by 2 bases and the J gene end by 5 bases; junction bases not matched to a gene: 5. Germline values: CDR1 KGHSH, CDR2 LQKENI. This CDR3 region has 14 residues. The CDR3 sequence is CASSPDTGAYGYTF. The CDR3 bases are TGTGCCAGCTCACCAGATACAGGGGCTTATGGCTACACCTTC.

The chain is built from TRBV11-2 and TRBJ2-3; the match to TRBD2 covers 10 bases. This CDR3 is 17 amino acids long. Germline CDR1 is SGHAT and CDR2 is FQNNGV. Unmatched junction bases numbered 13, after V lost 5 bases and J lost 5 bases. The CDR3 region has the DNA TGTGCCAGCAGCCCCCCCGTACTAGCGGGGACTGGAGATACGCAGTATTTT. It translates to CASSPPVLAGTGDTQYF.

The rearrangement links TRBV3-1 (or the pseudogene TRBV3-2) to TRBJ1-1, with 7 bases fitting TRBD1. The CDR3 is made up of 17 amino acids. Germline CDR1 is LGHDT and CDR2 is YNNKEL (reference sequence). V dropped 0 bases and J dropped 5; count of bases not matched to a gene: 12. CDR3 nucleotide sequence: TGTGCCAGCAGCCAAGAACCCTACCACGAGGGGGCTACTGAAGCTTTCTTT. This translates into CASSQEPYHEGATEAFF.

In DNA, the CDR3 is TGTGCCAACCGGACTAGCGGGGGGCCCCTCGGGGAGCTGTTTTTT. Protein product: CANRTSGGPLGELFF. The rearrangement links TRBV7-2 to TRBJ2-2; 14 bases match TRBD2. CDR1 SGHTA and CDR2 FQGNSA come from the germline V gene. The ends lost 10 bases at V and 7 bases at J; junction bases unmatched: 8. This CDR3 has 15 residues. The full variable domain, in which reference TRBV7-2 and TRBJ2-2 provide the parts outside the CDR3, is GAGVSQSPSNKVTEKGKDVELRCDPISGHTALYWYRQSLGQGLEFLIYFQGNSAPDKSGLPSDRFSAERTGGSVSTLTIQRTQQEDSAVYLCANRTSGGPLGELFFGEGSRLTVL.